This T cell receptor (beta chain) was sequenced during a study of blood T cell repertoires in COVID-19. Across the study: Sites across the United States, Italy and Spain contributed samples from acute and convalescent COVID-19.

CDR1 is SGHTA and CDR2 is FQGTGA in the germline V gene. V was trimmed by 5 bases and J by 0 bases, leaving 9 bases between them. This CDR3 comprises 14 residues. The table came from immunoSEQ multiplex PCR; TCRdb's copy has only in-frame clones and leaves some out. Altogether 130,000 to 150,000 clones are present, roughly 86% being singletons, with the ten largest covering about 2%. This chain links TRBV7-3 with TRBJ2-3; maybe TRBD1 (6 bases). The sample consisted of peripheral blood. The receptor's source is a man aged 65 to 79 with acute or convalescent COVID-19. CDR3 nucleotides: TGTGCCAGCAGCCTCAGGGGAAGCACAGATACGCAGTATTTT. This sequence encodes CASSLRGSTDTQYF.